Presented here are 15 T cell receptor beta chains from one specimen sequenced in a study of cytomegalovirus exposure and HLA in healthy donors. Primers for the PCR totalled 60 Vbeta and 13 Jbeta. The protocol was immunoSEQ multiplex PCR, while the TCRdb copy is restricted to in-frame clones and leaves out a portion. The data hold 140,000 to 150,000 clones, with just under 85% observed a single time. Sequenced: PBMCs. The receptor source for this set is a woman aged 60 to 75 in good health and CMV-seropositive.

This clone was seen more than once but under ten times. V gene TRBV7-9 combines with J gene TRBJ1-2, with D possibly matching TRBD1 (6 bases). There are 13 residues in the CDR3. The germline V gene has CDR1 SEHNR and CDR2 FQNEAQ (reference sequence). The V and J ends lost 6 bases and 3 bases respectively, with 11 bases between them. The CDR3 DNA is TGTGCCAGCAGGCCTGGACAGCACTATGGCTACACCTTC. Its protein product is CASRPGQHYGYTF.

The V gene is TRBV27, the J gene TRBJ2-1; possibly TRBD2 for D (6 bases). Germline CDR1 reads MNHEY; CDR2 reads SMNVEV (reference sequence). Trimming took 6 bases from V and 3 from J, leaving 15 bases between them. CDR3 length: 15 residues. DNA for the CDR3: TGTGCCAGCAGCATAGGTAGCGGCAACTACAATGAGCAGTTCTTC. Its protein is CASSIGSGNYNEQFF.

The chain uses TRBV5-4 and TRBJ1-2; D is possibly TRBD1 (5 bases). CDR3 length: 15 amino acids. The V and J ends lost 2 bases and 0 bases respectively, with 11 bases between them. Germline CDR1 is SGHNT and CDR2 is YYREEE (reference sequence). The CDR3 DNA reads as TGTGCCAGCAGCTTTAGCAGGGTAGCTAACTATGGCTACACCTTC. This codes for CASSFSRVANYGYTF.

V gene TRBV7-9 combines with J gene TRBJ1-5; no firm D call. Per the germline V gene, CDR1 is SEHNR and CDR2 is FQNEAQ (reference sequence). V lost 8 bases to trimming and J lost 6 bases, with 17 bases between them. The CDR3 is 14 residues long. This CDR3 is CASLEVPGFQPQHF. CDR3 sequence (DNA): TGTGCCAGCCTTGAGGTCCCCGGGTTTCAGCCCCAGCATTTT.

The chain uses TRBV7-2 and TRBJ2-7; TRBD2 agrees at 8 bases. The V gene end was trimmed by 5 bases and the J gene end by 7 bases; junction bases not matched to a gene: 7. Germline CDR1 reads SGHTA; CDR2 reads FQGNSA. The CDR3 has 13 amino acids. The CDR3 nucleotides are TGTGCCAGCAGCCCAGGGACTAGGTGGGAGCAGTACTTC. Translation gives CASSPGTRWEQYF.

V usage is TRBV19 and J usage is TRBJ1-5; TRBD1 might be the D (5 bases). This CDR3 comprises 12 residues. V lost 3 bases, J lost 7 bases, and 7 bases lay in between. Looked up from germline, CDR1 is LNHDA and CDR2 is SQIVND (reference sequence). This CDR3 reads CASSMGGQPQHF. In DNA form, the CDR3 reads TGTGCCAGTAGTATGGGGGGGCAGCCCCAGCATTTT.

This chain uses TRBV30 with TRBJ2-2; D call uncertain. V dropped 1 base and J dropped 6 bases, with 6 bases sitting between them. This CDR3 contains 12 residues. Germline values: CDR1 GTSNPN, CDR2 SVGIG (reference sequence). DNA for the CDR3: TGTGCCTGGAGTGATGAGGCCGGGGAGCTGTTTTTT. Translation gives CAWSDEAGELFF.

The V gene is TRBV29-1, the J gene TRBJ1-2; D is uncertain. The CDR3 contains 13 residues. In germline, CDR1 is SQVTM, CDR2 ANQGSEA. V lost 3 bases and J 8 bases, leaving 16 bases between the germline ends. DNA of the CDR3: TGCAGCGTTGATCTATTCGTTCGGGTGGGCTACACCTTC. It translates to CSVDLFVRVGYTF. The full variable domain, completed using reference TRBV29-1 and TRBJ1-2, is SAVISQKPSRDICQRGTSLTIQCQVDSQVTMMFWYRQQPGQSLTLIATANQGSEATYESGFVIDKFPISRPNLTFSTLTVSNMSPEDSSIYLCSVDLFVRVGYTFGSGTRLTVV.

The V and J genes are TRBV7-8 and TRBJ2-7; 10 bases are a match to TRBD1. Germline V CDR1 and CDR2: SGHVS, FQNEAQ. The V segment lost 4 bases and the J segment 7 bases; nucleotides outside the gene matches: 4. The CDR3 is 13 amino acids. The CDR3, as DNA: TGTGCCAGCAGCTGGGACAGGGGAAATGAGCAGTACTTC. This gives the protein CASSWDRGNEQYF.

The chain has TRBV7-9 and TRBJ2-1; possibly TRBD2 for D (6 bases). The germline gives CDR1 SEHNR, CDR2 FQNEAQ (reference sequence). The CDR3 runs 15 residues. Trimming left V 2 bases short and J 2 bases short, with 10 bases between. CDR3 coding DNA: TGTGCCAGCAGCTTAACCGGGACTGCCTACAATGAGCAGTTCTTC. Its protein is CASSLTGTAYNEQFF.

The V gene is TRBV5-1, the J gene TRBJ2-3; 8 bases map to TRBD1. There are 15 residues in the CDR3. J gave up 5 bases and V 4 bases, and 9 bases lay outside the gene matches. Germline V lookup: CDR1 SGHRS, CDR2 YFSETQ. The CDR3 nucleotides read TGCGCCAGCAGCCAAAAGGGGACAGGAGGAGATACGCAGTATTTT. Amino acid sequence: CASSQKGTGGDTQYF.

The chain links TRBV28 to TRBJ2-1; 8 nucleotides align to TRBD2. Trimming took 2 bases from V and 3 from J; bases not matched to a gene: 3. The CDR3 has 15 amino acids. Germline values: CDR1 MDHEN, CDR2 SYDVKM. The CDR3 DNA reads TGTGCCAGCAGTTTAGTAACTAGCGGCTACAATGAGCAGTTCTTC. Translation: CASSLVTSGYNEQFF. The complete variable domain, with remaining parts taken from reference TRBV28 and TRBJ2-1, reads DVKVTQSSRYLVKRTGEKVFLECVQDMDHENMFWYRQDPGLGLRLIYFSYDVKMKEKGDIPEGYSVSREKKERFSLILESASTNQTSMYLCASSLVTSGYNEQFFGPGTRLTVL.

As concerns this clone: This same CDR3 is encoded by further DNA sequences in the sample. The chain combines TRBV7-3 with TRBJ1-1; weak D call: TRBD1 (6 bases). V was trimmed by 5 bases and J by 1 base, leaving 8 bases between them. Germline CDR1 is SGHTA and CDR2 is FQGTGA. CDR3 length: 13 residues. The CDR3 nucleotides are TGTGCCAGCAGCCCACAGGGGAACACTGAAGCTTTCTTT. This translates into CASSPQGNTEAFF.

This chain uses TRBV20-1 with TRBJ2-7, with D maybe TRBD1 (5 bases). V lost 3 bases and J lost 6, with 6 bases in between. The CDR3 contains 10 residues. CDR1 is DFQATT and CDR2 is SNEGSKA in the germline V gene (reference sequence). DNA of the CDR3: TGCAGTGCTAGCAGGGTCGAGCAGTACTTC. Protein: CSASRVEQYF.

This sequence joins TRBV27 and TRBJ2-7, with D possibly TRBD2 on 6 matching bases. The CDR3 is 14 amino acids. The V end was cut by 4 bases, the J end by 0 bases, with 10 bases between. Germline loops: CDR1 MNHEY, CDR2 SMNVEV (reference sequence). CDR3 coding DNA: TGTGCCAGCAGTTCCGGGACTCTCTCCTACGAGCAGTACTTC. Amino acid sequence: CASSSGTLSYEQYF.